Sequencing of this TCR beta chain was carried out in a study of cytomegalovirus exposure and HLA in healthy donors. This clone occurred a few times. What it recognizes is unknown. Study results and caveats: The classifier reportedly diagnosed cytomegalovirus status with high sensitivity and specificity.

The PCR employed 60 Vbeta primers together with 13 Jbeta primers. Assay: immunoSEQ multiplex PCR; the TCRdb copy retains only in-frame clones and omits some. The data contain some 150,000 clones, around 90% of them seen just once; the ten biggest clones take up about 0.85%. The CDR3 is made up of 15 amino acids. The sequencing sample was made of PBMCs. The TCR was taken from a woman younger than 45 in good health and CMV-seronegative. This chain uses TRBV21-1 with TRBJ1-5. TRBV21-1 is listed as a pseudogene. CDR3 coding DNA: TGTGCCAGCTCCCAAGCAAGTAGGAGAAATCAGCCCCAGCATTTT. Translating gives CASSQASRRNQPQHF.